A selection of T cell receptor beta chains follows, all from one sample in a study of blood T cells in healthy people across ages. Each CDR3 protein is one row after TCRdb ran MiXCR on the 5' RACE reads. The profile shows about 900,000 distinct CDR3 sequences, about 44% of them singletons. Sequences were obtained from blood. The receptors were gathered from a young man in good health. The CDR3 runs from the conserved cysteine through the conserved F or W. The order of the fields is J gene, V gene, clone size, D gene, CDR3 protein, CDR3 DNA. The D gene is left open where the match is weak. Clone size, where shown, is once, few, many, or a class for clones that have expanded.

TRBJ2-7 TRBV29-1 . . CSVATTYEQYF TGCAGCGTTGCGACAACGTACGAGCAGTACTTC
TRBJ2-3 TRBV20-1 few . CSAPSDRSDTQYF TGCAGTGCTCCCAGCGACAGATCAGATACGCAGTATTTT
TRBJ2-1 TRBV21-1 . . CASSVRSGERVYNEQFF TGTGCCAGCAGCGTTCGTAGCGGGGAAAGGGTTTACAATGAGCAGTTCTTC
TRBJ2-7 TRBV13 . . CASSGYQVGAYEQYF TGTGCCAGCAGCGGATATCAGGTGGGGGCCTACGAGCAGTACTTC
TRBJ1-1 TRBV25-1 . . CASSEGGSNTEAFF TGTGCCAGCAGTGAGGGGGGGTCGAACACTGAAGCTTTCTTT
TRBJ2-7 TRBV28 . . CASGSGSSTYEQYF TGTGCCAGCGGTAGCGGAAGCTCAACCTACGAGCAGTACTTC
TRBJ2-1 TRBV21-1 . . CASSKEWGLAGQTRYNEQFF TGTGCCAGCAGCAAAGAGTGGGGACTAGCGGGGCAAACGAGGTACAATGAGCAGTTCTTC
TRBJ1-2 TRBV29-1 . . CSVEQGSYGYTF TGCAGTGTTGAGCAGGGGAGCTATGGCTACACCTTC
TRBJ2-1 TRBV4-2 . . CASSQGFGYNEQFF TGTGCCAGCAGCCAAGGATTCGGCTACAATGAGCAGTTCTTC
TRBJ2-5 TRBV11-2 . . CASSLNRPYRTQYF TGTGCCAGCAGCCTAAACCGACCCTACCGGACCCAGTACTTC
TRBJ2-7 TRBV13 . TRBD1 CASSLLKQGDGEQYF TGTGCCAGCAGCTTATTAAAACAGGGGGACGGAGAGCAGTACTTC
TRBJ1-3 TRBV6-1 . . CASSETTSVTSGNTIYF TGTGCCAGCAGCGAGACGACGAGTGTTACCTCTGGAAACACCATATATTTT
TRBJ2-7 TRBV7-2 . TRBD2 CASSPGRTSSYEQYF TGTGCCAGCAGCCCGGGACGGACTAGCTCCTACGAGCAGTACTTC
TRBJ2-5 TRBV4-1 few TRBD2 CASSHAGGGDLETQYF TGCGCCAGCAGCCATGCGGGCGGGGGGGATCTGGAGACCCAGTACTTC
TRBJ2-1 TRBV7-2 . TRBD1 CASSSPTGGLLGNEQFF TGTGCCAGCAGCTCGCCGACAGGGGGACTGCTTGGCAATGAGCAGTTCTTC
TRBJ2-7 TRBV7-8 . . CASSLSWPNYEQYF TGTGCCAGCAGCTTATCGTGGCCGAACTACGAGCAGTACTTC
TRBJ2-3 TRBV6-2/TRBV6-3 . TRBD2 CASSAVPPERGQVDTQYF TGTGCCAGCAGTGCCGTACCGCCCGAGCGGGGTCAAGTGGATACGCAGTATTTT
TRBJ2-6 TRBV28 few TRBD2 CASSSTSGSAGANVLTF TGTGCCAGCAGTTCGACTAGCGGGTCTGCTGGGGCCAACGTCCTGACTTTC
TRBJ1-4 TRBV12-3/TRBV12-4 few TRBD1 CASTRDTGVGEKLFF TGTGCCAGCACCCGAGATACAGGGGTCGGTGAAAAACTGTTTTTT
TRBJ2-3 TRBV12-3/TRBV12-4 . . CASSLGGVSDTQYF TGTGCCAGCAGTTTAGGAGGGGTTTCCGATACGCAGTATTTT
TRBJ1-3 TRBV12-3/TRBV12-4 . . CASSLGGFLVNTIYF TGTGCCAGCAGTTTAGGAGGGTTCCTCGTAAACACCATATATTTT
TRBJ1-2 TRBV7-9 . . CASSIDRNGYTF TGTGCCAGCAGCATCGACAGGAATGGCTACACCTTC
TRBJ2-1 TRBV6-2/TRBV6-3 . TRBD2 CASSYLLAGATKTSYNEQFF TGTGCCAGCAGTTACTTATTAGCGGGCGCCACGAAGACTTCCTACAATGAGCAGTTCTTC
TRBJ2-5 TRBV4-3 . TRBD2 CASSQAGGGTEAQYF TGCGCCAGCAGCCAGGCCGGCGGGGGGACCGAGGCCCAGTACTTC
TRBJ2-5 TRBV29-1 . TRBD1 CSVGDRETQYF TGCAGCGTGGGGGACAGGGAGACCCAGTACTTC
TRBJ1-2 TRBV28 . TRBD1 CANTEGQGDYGYTF TGTGCCAACACCGAGGGACAGGGGGACTATGGCTACACCTTC
TRBJ2-5 TRBV6-5 few . CASSSWGQGETQYF TGTGCCAGCAGTTCCTGGGGTCAGGGAGAGACCCAGTACTTC